This TCR beta chain stems from a study of blood T cell repertoires in COVID-19. Turning to the study itself: Whether acute or convalescent, the COVID-19 samples came from the United States, Italy and Spain. Sample material is recorded as cDNA or gDNA derived from T cells, B-cell-depleted T cells, or PBMCs.

As processed by the authors: For nucleated cells, counts were estimated from reference gene primer amplification. Libraries were prepared by immunoSEQ multiplex PCR; TCRdb keeps only in-frame clonotypes and omits some of them. V, J and clone size reflect that table, while D and trimming were determined from the DNA. The repertoire holds 68,000 or so clones, more than 70% seen once, with 5.5% to 7% in the top ten. The CDR3 spans 12 residues. CDR1 is MDHEN, CDR2 SYDVKM, per germline. Trimming cost V 10 bases and J 0 bases, with 7 bases left between them. The sequencing input was peripheral blood. The J gene is TRBJ1-5, the V gene TRBV28; D is uncertain. This clonotype was obtained from a woman in her seventies with acute or convalescent COVID-19. The CDR3 DNA reads TGTGCCATGTCGGGTAGCAATCAGCCCCAGCATTTT. It translates to CAMSGSNQPQHF.